This T cell receptor beta chain was profiled in a study of blood T cell repertoires in COVID-19. The CDR3 is 16 residues long. Germline V lookup: CDR1 SQVTM, CDR2 ANQGSEA. V was shortened by 1 base and J by 3 bases, with 19 bases between the two germline ends. Original processing methods: Cell counts per sample came from amplifying reference gene primers. The table came from immunoSEQ multiplex PCR; TCRdb's copy has only in-frame clones and leaves some out. Clonal size and the V and J genes are those of that table, whereas D and trimming came from the DNA. The data show some 120,000 clones, 81% seen once.

The chain carries TRBV29-1 and TRBJ2-7, with D perhaps matching TRBD2 (7 bases). This clonotype was sampled from a man aged 25 to 40 with COVID-19, enrolled during active disease. Material: peripheral blood. The CDR3 protein is CSVEGGGALLHYEQYF. The CDR3 DNA follows: TGCAGCGTTGAAGGTGGGGGGGCCCTTCTGCACTACGAGCAGTACTTC.